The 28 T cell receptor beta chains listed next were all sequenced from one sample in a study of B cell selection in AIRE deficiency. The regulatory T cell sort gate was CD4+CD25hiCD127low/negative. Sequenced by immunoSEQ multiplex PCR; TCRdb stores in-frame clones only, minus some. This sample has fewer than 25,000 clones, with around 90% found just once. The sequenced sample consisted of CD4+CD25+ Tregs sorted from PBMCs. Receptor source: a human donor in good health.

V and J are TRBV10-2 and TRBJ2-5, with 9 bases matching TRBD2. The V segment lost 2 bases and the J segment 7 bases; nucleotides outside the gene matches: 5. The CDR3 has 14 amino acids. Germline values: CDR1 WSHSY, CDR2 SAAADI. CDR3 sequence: CASSEAGGGWTQYF. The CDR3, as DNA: TGCGCCAGCAGTGAGGCGGGGGGGGGTTGGACCCAGTACTTC.

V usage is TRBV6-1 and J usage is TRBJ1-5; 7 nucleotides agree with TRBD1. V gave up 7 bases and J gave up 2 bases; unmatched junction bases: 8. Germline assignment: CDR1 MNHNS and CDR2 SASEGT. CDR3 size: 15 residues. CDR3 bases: TGTGCCAGCACCCTCAGACAGGGTGGCAATCAGCCCCAGCATTTT. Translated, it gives CASTLRQGGNQPQHF.

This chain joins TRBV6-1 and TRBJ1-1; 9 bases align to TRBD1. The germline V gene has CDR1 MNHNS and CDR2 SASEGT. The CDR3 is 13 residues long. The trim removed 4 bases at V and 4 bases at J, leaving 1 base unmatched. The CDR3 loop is CASSGTGATEAFF. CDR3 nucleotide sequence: TGTGCCAGCAGTGGGACAGGGGCCACTGAAGCTTTCTTT.

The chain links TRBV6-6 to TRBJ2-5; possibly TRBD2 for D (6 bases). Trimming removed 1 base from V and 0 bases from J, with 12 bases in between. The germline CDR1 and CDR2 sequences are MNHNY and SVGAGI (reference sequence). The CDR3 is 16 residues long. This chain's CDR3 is CASSYFAGMYQETQYF. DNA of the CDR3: TGTGCCAGCAGTTACTTTGCGGGGATGTACCAAGAGACCCAGTACTTC.

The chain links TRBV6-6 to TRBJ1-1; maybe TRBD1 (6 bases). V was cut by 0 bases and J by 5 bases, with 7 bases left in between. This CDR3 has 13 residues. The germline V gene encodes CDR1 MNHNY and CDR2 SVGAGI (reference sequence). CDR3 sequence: CASSYSQGTEAFF. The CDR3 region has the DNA TGTGCCAGCAGTTACTCCCAGGGGACTGAAGCTTTCTTT.

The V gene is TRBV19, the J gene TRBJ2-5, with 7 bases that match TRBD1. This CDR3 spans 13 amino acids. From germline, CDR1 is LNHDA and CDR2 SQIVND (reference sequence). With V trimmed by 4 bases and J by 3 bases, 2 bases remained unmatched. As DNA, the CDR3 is TGTGCCAGTAGTAGCGACAGGGAAGAGACCCAGTACTTC. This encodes CASSSDREETQYF.

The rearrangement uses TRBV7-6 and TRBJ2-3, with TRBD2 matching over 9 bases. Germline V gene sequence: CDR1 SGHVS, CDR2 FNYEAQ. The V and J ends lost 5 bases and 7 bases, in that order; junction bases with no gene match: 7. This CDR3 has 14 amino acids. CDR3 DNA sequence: TGTGCCAGCAGCCCCGGGACTAGCCTAAATACGCAGTATTTT. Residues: CASSPGTSLNTQYF.

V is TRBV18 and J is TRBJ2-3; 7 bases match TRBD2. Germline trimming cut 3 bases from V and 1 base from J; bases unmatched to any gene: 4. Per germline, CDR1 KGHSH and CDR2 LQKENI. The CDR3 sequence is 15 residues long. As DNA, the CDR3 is TGTGCCAGCTCACCCCAAGCGGGACGCACAGATACGCAGTATTTT. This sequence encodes CASSPQAGRTDTQYF.

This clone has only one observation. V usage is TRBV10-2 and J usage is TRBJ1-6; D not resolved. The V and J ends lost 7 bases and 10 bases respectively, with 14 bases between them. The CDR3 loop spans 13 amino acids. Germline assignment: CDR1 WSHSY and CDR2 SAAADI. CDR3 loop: CASNPARISPLHF. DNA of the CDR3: TGCGCCAGCAATCCAGCTCGGATCTCACCCCTCCACTTT.

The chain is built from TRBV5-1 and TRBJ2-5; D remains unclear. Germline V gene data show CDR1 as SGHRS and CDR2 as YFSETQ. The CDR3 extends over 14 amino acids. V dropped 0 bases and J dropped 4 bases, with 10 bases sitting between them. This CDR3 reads CASSLGLDGETQYF. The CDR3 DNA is TGCGCCAGCAGCTTGGGTCTTGACGGAGAGACCCAGTACTTC.

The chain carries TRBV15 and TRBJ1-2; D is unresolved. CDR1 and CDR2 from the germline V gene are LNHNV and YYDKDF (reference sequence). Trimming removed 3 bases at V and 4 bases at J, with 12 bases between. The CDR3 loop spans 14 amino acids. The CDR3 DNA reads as TGTGCCACCAGCAGCTGGACCGACATCTATGGCTACACCTTC. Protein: CATSSWTDIYGYTF.

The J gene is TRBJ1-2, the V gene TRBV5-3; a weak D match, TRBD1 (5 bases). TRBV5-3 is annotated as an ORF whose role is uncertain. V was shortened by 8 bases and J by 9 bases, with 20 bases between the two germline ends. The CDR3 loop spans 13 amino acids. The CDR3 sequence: CASSQNQGRSYTF. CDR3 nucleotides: TGTGCCAGCAGCCAAAACCAGGGTAGGAGCTACACCTTC.

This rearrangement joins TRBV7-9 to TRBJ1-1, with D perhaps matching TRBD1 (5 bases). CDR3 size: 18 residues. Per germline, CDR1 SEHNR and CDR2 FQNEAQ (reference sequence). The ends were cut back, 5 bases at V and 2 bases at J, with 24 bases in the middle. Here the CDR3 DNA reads TGTGCCAGCAGCGCCGGGAGGGCAGGGAGACTCCTTAACACTGAAGCTTTCTTT. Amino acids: CASSAGRAGRLLNTEAFF.

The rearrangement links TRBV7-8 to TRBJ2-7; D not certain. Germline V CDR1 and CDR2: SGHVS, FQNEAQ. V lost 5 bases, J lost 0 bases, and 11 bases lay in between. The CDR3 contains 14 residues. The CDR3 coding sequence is TGTGCCAGCAGCCGGGTGGGAAGCTCCTACGAGCAGTACTTC. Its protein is CASSRVGSSYEQYF.

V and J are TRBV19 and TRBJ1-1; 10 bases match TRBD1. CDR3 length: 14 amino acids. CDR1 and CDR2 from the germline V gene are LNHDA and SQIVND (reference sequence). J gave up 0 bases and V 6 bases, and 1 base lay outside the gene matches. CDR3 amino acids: CASRGQGLNTEAFF. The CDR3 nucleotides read TGTGCCAGTAGGGGACAGGGGCTGAACACTGAAGCTTTCTTT.

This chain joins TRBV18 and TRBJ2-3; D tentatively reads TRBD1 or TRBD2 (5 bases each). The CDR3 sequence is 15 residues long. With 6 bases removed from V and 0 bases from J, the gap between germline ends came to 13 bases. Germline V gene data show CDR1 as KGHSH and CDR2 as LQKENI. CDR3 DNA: TGTGCCAGCTCGAGGGACGGTTTTAGCACAGATACGCAGTATTTT. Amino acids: CASSRDGFSTDTQYF.

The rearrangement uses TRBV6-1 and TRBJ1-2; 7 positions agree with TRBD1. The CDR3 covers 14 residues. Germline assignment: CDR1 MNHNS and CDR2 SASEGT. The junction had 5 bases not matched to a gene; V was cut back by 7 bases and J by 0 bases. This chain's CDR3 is CASNPTGTNYGYTF. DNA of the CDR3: TGTGCCAGCAACCCGACAGGGACTAACTATGGCTACACCTTC.

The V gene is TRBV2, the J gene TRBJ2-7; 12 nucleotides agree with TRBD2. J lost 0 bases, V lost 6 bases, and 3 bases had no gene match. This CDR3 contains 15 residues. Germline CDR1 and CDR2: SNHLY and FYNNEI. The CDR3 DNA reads TGTGCCAGCAGACCGGGACTAGCGGGCTCCTACGAGCAGTACTTC. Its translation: CASRPGLAGSYEQYF.

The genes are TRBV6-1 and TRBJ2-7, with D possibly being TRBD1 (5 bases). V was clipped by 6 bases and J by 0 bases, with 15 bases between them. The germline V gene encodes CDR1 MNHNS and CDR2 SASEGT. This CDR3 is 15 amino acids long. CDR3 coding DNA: TGTGCCAGCAGACCAGGGAAGGGCAGCTCCTACGAGCAGTACTTC. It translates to CASRPGKGSSYEQYF.

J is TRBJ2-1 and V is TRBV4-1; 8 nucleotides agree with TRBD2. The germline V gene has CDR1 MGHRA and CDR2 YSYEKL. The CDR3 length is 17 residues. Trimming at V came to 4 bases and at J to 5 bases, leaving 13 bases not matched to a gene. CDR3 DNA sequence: TGCGCCAGCAGCCCCGGAACACTAGCGGAGGCAAACAATGAGCAGTTCTTC. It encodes CASSPGTLAEANNEQFF.

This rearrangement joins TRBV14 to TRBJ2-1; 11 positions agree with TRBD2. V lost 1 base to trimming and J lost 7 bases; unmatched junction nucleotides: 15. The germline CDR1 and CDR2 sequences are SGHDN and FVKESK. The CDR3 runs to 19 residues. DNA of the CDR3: TGTGCCAGCAGCCAAGGTTATCGGTCTAGCGGGAGGATAGGGAATGAGCAGTTCTTC. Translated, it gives CASSQGYRSSGRIGNEQFF.

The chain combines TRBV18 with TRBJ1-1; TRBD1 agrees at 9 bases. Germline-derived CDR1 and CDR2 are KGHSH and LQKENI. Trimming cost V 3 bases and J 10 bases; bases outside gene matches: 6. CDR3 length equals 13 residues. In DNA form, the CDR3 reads TGTGCCAGCTCACCGGGACAGGGCGGTATAGCTTTCTTT. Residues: CASSPGQGGIAFF. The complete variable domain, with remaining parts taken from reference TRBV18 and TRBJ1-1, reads NAGVMQNPRHLVRRRGQEARLRCSPMKGHSHVYWYRQLPEEGLKFMVYLQKENIIDESGMPKERFSAEFPKEGPSILRIQQVVRGDSAAYFCASSPGQGGIAFFGQGTRLTVV.

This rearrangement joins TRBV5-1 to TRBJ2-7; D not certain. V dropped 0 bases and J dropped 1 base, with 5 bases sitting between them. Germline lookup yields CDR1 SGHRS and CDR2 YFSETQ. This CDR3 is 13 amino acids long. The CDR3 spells CASSLGFSYEQYF. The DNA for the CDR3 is TGCGCCAGCAGCTTGGGATTTTCCTACGAGCAGTACTTC.

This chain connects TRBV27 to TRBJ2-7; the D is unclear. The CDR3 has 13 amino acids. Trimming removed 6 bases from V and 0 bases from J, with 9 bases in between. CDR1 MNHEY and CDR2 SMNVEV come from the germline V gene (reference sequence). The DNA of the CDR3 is TGTGCCAGCAGACGGCGTAGCTCCTACGAGCAGTACTTC. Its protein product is CASRRRSSYEQYF.

Written as DNA, the CDR3 is TGTGCCAGCAGTGAGACAGGGACCGTCGGGGAGCTGTTTTTT. Amino acids: CASSETGTVGELFF. The V call is TRBV6-4, the J call TRBJ2-2, with TRBD1 identical over 7 bases. V was pared by 3 bases and J by 7 bases, with 5 bases of the junction left unmatched. Germline values: CDR1 MRHNA, CDR2 SNTAGT. This CDR3 comprises 14 residues.

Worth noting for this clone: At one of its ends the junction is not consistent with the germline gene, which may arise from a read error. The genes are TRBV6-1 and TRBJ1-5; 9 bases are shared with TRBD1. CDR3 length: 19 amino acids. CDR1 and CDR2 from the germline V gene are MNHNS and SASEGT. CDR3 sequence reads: CASREGRTGALYVDQPQHF. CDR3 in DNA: TGTGCCAGCAGAGAAGGTAGGACAGGGGCCCTTTATGTGGATCAGCCCCAGCATTTT.

Here the CDR3 DNA reads TGTGCCAGCAGGGATCGAGGCGGTTCCTACGAGCAGTACTTC. Translating it yields CASRDRGGSYEQYF. The V gene is TRBV7-2, the J gene TRBJ2-7; D gene ambiguous. V was clipped by 6 bases and J by 1 base, with 13 bases between them. CDR1 and CDR2 from the germline V gene are SGHTA and FQGNSA. The CDR3 runs 14 residues. Complete variable domain (other parts from reference TRBV7-2 and TRBJ2-7): GAGVSQSPSNKVTEKGKDVELRCDPISGHTALYWYRQSLGQGLEFLIYFQGNSAPDKSGLPSDRFSAERTGGSVSTLTIQRTQQEDSAVYLCASRDRGGSYEQYFGPGTRLTVT.

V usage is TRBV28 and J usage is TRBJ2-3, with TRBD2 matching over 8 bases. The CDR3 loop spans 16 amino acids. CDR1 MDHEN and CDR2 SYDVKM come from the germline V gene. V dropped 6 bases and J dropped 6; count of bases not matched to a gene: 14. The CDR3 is CASSPSGLAGGDTQYF. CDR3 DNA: TGTGCCAGCAGCCCCTCGGGGCTAGCGGGTGGGGATACGCAGTATTTT.